This T cell receptor (beta chain) is from a study of human T cells and chemical hapten exposure. Time point specified: healthy volunteer bleed at 2 weeks. Extraction yielded total RNA from whole blood (unfractionated). The sample holds many counts of this clonotype. Original processing methods: Sample TCR counts, which ranged from about 20,000 to 700,000, had a median of approximately 96,000. TCRdb re-analysed the RACE reads in MiXCR, keeping a single row per CDR3 protein. It is TCRdb's table, rather than the study itself, that gives the V and J calls and clone size. Among roughly 130,000 distinct CDR3 sequences listed, around 8.2% were seen once. V was trimmed by 3 bases and J by 0 bases, leaving 16 bases between them. The CDR3 totals 16 residues. Per germline, CDR1 SQVTM and CDR2 ANQGSEA.

The rearrangement links TRBV29-1 to TRBJ2-3; a weak D match, TRBD2 (6 bases). The receptor was isolated from a male donor in good health. Some clones in this sample may be carry-over from other donors' samples. Sequences were obtained from whole blood. CDR3 sequence reads: CSVDVRLARSTDTQYF. DNA of the CDR3: TGCAGCGTTGACGTTAGGCTAGCGCGCAGCACAGATACGCAGTATTTT.